Below, 5 T cell receptor beta chains from the same sample are listed, as sequenced in a study of naive and memory T cell subsets. Ligated cDNA underwent four rounds of PCR with nested alpha and beta constant region primers and SP2. TCRdb analysed the 5' RACE reads with MiXCR anew, one entry per CDR3 protein. The data contain around 56,000 distinct CDR3 sequences, under 10% of them singletons. The library had UMIs added by 3' ligation of an oligonucleotide to TCR cDNA. These receptors came from a female donor in good health.

J is TRBJ2-2 and V is TRBV6-5; TRBD1 matches 10 bases. CDR1 and CDR2 (germline): MNHEY, SVGAGI. J gave up 4 bases and V 2 bases, and 4 bases lay outside the gene matches. The CDR3 is made up of 16 amino acids. Here the CDR3 reads CASSYPGQGVTGELFF. As DNA, the CDR3 is TGTGCCAGCAGTTACCCCGGACAGGGGGTCACCGGGGAGCTGTTTTTT.

This clonotype was recorded a few times. The gene calls are TRBV6-2 or TRBV6-3 and TRBJ2-4; D gene ambiguous. The CDR3 contains 16 residues. Germline values: CDR1 MNHEY, CDR2 SVGEGT. The V and J ends lost 7 bases and 2 bases respectively, with 18 bases between them. CDR3 in DNA: TGTGCCAGCACTCATCGGGCGGAGCCAACCAAAAACATTCAGTACTTC. Translating it yields CASTHRAEPTKNIQYF.

At least ten counts were recorded for this clonotype. The chain uses TRBV4-2 and TRBJ1-6; 7 bases agree with TRBD1. J gave up 8 bases and V 4 bases, and 2 bases lay outside the gene matches. The CDR3 is 13 residues long. Germline values: CDR1 LGHNA, CDR2 YNFKEQ. The CDR3 nucleotides read TGTGCCAGCAGCCGGGACAGAGATTCACCCCTCCACTTT. Protein: CASSRDRDSPLHF.

This clonotype turned up a few times. The chain carries TRBV30 and TRBJ1-1; a weak D match, TRBD1 (5 bases). From germline, CDR1 is GTSNPN and CDR2 SVGIG (reference sequence). V lost 1 base, J lost 6 bases, and 12 bases lay in between. The length of the CDR3 is 13 residues. CDR3 residues: CAWSAAGLAEAFF. In DNA, the CDR3 is TGTGCCTGGAGTGCAGCGGGGCTCGCTGAAGCTTTCTTT.

This clonotype was detected a few times. The junction and the germline gene differ at one end; a read error may be behind it. This chain uses TRBV29-1 with TRBJ1-2; weak D call: TRBD1 (5 bases). CDR1 and CDR2 (germline): SQVTM, ANQGSEA. The length of the CDR3 is 13 residues. CDR3 region: CSVENQGGYGDTF. CDR3 DNA: TGCAGCGTTGAGAACCAGGGTGGCTATGGCGACACCTTC.